This TCR beta chain was recorded in a study of identical twins. Template switching introduced a universal primer site, and the cDNA bore unique molecular identifiers. MiXCR was run by TCRdb on the 5' RACE reads, yielding one entry per CDR3 protein. The sample lists 350,000 to 600,000 distinct CDR3 sequences, approximately 15% occurring once. As regards this clonotype: Its antigen is as yet unknown.

Findings and limits, study-wide: Beta clonotypes that were abundant in cord blood contained fewer insertions, a pattern absent from memory repertoires. Findings depended on cross-sectional statistics rather than tracking the same donors.

This CDR3 region has 15 residues. V lost 3 bases to trimming and J lost 7 bases, with 13 bases between them. The data were also submitted as part of a second study, on yellow fever vaccine responses in identical twins.

Sequenced: CD4+ T cells sorted from blood. This sequence was found in a woman under 30 in good health. J is TRBJ1-6 and V is TRBV12-3 or TRBV12-4; tentative D call: TRBD1 (6 bases). CDR3 nucleotide sequence: TGTGCCAGCAGTTTCTGGACAGAGAGAAATTCACCCCTCCACTTT. It specifies CASSFWTERNSPLHF.